This entry lists 8 T cell receptor beta chains sequenced from one sample in a study of regulatory T cells in long-lasting Graves disease. HTBI primers from iRepertoire and Arm-PCR of CDR3 regions yielded the TCR beta libraries. Using its own MiXCR run on the multiplex PCR reads, TCRdb lists one record per CDR3 protein. The table includes hundreds of thousands of distinct CDR3 sequences, under 20% detected once. Described time point: newly diagnosed GD, antithyroid drugs for less than 3 months. PBMC-derived RNA was used for the TCR library. This same sample was also taken into another study, of T cells in Graves' hyperthyroidism and ophthalmopathy.

The material sequenced was peripheral blood mononuclear cells (PBMCs), taken at new diagnosis, from a patient treated with antithyroid drugs. These receptors all come from a young woman with Graves disease.

In this sample, this clonotype turned up a few times. The V call is TRBV29-1, the J call TRBJ1-1; a weak D match, TRBD1 (5 bases). The V end lost 6 bases, the J end lost 4 bases, and 12 bases lay between the germline ends. The CDR3 has 12 amino acids. Germline V gene lookup returns CDR1 SQVTM and CDR2 ANQGSEA. Here the CDR3 DNA reads TGCAGCGTGGGGGGGATGAGCACTGAAGCTTTCTTT. Its translation is CSVGGMSTEAFF.

This clonotype showed up just a few times. The chain joins TRBV3-1 to TRBJ2-1, with 10 bases lining up with TRBD2. Per germline, CDR1 LGHDT and CDR2 YNNKEL (reference sequence). The CDR3 has 17 amino acids. Trimming took 3 bases from V and 0 from J; bases not matched to a gene: 5. The CDR3 sequence: CASSHTSGISSYNEQFF. The CDR3 DNA sequence: TGTGCCAGCAGCCATACTAGCGGGATAAGCTCCTACAATGAGCAGTTCTTC.

This clonotype was observed a handful of times. This chain connects TRBV3-1 to TRBJ1-5, with D possibly TRBD1 on 5 matching bases. With 3 bases removed from V and 0 bases from J, the gap between germline ends came to 9 bases. The CDR3 contains 15 residues. Germline V gene lookup returns CDR1 LGHDT and CDR2 YNNKEL (reference sequence). CDR3 nucleotides: TGTGCCAGCAGCCAGCAGGGTATTAGCAATCAGCCCCAGCATTTT. Its protein product is CASSQQGISNQPQHF.

This clonotype has ten or more counts. The rearrangement uses TRBV6-5 and TRBJ1-5, with D unclear. Germline CDR1 MNHEY, CDR2 SVGAGI. Trimming removed 2 bases at V and 5 bases at J, with 4 bases between. This CDR3 is 12 amino acids long. The CDR3 is CASSYQDQPQHF. The DNA of the CDR3 is TGTGCCAGCAGTTACCAAGATCAGCCCCAGCATTTT.

This clonotype was picked up many times. The V call is TRBV27, the J call TRBJ2-7; TRBD1 aligns across 7 bases. This CDR3 region has 13 residues. Germline V gene sequence: CDR1 MNHEY, CDR2 SMNVEV (reference sequence). Unmatched junction bases numbered 6, after V lost 6 bases and J lost 4 bases. The CDR3 here is CASSPWTGYEQYF. CDR3 bases: TGTGCCAGCAGCCCCTGGACAGGATACGAGCAGTACTTC.

As to this clonotype: Being one base from a much bigger clone, this may be a read error. The conserved phenylalanine or tryptophan normally closing the CDR3 is absent here, so this likely arose from a read error. J is TRBJ2-5 and V is TRBV10-1; D may be TRBD2 (6 bases). With 0 bases removed from V and 1 base from J, the gap between germline ends came to 6 bases. The CDR3 consists of 14 residues. CDR1 is WNHNN, CDR2 SYGVQD, per germline (reference sequence). The CDR3 is CASSESGGQETQYS. CDR3 sequence (DNA): TGCGCCAGCAGTGAGTCGGGAGGCCAAGAGACCCAGTACTCC.

The V and J genes are TRBV19 and TRBJ1-5; D may be TRBD1 (5 bases). Trimming shortened V by 4 bases and J by 2 bases, and 12 bases separated the two germline ends. CDR3 length: 15 residues. Germline assignment: CDR1 LNHDA and CDR2 SQIVND (reference sequence). CDR3 sequence (DNA): TGTGCCAGTAGTAAATCGGGGCCCCGCAATCAGCCCCAGCATTTT. Its translation: CASSKSGPRNQPQHF.

This clonotype occurred a few times. The J gene is TRBJ2-7, the V gene TRBV4-1; TRBD1 agrees at 10 bases. Germline values: CDR1 MGHRA, CDR2 YSYEKL. The J segment lost 6 bases and the V segment lost 4 bases, leaving 9 bases of the junction unmatched. The CDR3 loop spans 15 amino acids. The CDR3 DNA follows: TGCGCCAGCAGCCTACCGGGACAGGGGAAGGGCGAGCAGTACTTC. Its translation: CASSLPGQGKGEQYF.